This TCR beta chain is drawn from a study of blood T cell repertoires in COVID-19. In the study overall: T cells, B-cell-depleted T cells, or PBMCs provided the cDNA or gDNA that served as material.

Method: immunoSEQ multiplex PCR; TCRdb's copy keeps in-frame clones and lacks some. This table has more than 200,000 clones, just under 85% appearing once. Trimming shortened V by 5 bases and J by 7 bases, and 18 bases separated the two germline ends. This CDR3 spans 15 amino acids. CDR1 is MNHEY and CDR2 is SVGEGT in the germline V gene. The sequenced sample was peripheral blood. The TCR was taken from a man at least 80 years old with acute or convalescent COVID-19. The chain joins TRBV6-2 or TRBV6-3 to TRBJ2-1; D might be TRBD1 (6 bases). Here the CDR3 DNA reads TGTGCCAGCAGTCCGACAGGCCGACGTCGAAATGAGCAGTTCTTC. Amino acids: CASSPTGRRRNEQFF.